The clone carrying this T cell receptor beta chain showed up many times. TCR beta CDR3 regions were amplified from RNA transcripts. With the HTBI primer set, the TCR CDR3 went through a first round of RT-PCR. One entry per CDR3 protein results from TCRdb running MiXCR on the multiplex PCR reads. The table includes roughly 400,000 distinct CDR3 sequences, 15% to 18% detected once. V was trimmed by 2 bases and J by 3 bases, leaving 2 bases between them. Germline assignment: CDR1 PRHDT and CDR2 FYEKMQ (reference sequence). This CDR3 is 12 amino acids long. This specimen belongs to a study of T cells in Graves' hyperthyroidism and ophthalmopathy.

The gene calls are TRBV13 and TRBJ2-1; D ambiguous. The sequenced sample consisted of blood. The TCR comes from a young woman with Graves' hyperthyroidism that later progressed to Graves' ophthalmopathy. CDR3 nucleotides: TGTGCCAGCAGCTTAAACTACAATGAGCAGTTCTTC. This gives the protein CASSLNYNEQFF.